This T cell receptor beta chain was sequenced during a study of T-cell reconstitution after alpha-beta-depleted transplantation in children. Overall study results and limits: Reported findings indicate that, about two months after transplant, alpha-beta T cells came from several hundred expanded clones, which were derived from non-depleted graft cells. Hyperexpanded clones declined; after one year, newly produced T cells mostly supplied diversity. There were some patients whose high TCRbeta diversity at day 60 came from surviving recipient T cells and thymic progenitors.

CDR1 PRHDT and CDR2 FYEKMQ come from the germline V gene (reference sequence). The CDR3 has 14 residues. The ends were cut back, 3 bases at V and 2 bases at J, with 11 bases in the middle. A remark on this clonotype: Its cognate antigen is unknown.

Unique molecular identifiers tagged the TCRbeta library. TCRdb used MiXCR to reprocess the PCR reads, holding one entry per CDR3 protein. The sample lists 450,000 to 600,000 distinct CDR3 sequences; 10% to 15% were seen once. The rearrangement joins TRBV13 to TRBJ2-7; D unresolved. The sequences come from PBMCs, mostly from graft donor cells, collected 360 days after TCRalphabeta/CD19-depleted stem cell transplant. The TCR comes from a male patient aged 10-17 years who had a stem cell transplant for acute myeloid leukemia, so the T cells may come from the graft donor. CDR3 DNA: TGTGCCAGCAGCTTTGGGGAAGTCGCCTACGAGCAGTACTTC. Encoded protein: CASSFGEVAYEQYF.